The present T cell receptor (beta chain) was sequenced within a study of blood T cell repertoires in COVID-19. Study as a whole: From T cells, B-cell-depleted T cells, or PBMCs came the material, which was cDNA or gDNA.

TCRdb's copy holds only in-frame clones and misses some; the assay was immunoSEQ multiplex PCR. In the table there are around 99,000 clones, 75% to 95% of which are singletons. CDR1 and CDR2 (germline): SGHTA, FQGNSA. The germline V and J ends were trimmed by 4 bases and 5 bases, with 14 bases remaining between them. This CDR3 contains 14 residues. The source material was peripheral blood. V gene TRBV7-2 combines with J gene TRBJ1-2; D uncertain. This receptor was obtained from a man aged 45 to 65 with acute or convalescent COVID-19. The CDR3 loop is CASSSKWRDYGYTF. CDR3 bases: TGTGCCAGCAGCTCAAAGTGGAGGGATTATGGCTACACCTTC.